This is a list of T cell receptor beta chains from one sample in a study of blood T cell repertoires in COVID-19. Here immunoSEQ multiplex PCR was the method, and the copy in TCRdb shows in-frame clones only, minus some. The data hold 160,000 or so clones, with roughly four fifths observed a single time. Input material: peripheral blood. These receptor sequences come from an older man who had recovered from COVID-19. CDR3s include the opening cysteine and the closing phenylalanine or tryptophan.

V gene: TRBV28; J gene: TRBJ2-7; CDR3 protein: CASSCRAQSGSPCEQYF
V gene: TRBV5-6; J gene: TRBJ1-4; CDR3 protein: CASSLGVRDTVRKLFF
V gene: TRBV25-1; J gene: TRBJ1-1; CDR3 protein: CASSGTGRHTEAFF
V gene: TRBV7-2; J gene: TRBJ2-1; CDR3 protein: CASSLDRTNNEQFF
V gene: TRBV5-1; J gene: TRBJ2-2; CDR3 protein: CASSFLAGGQGTGELFF
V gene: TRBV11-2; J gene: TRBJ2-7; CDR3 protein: CASSLGQGSSYEQYF
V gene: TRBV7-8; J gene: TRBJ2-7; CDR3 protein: CASSYRLDREQYF
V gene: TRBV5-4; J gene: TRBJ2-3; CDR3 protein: CASSKPPYYSADDTQYF
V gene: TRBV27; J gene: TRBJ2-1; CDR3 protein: CASSILSSGRPNEQFF
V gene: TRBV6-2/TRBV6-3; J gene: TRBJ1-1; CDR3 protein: CASSYLTGSVDTEAFF
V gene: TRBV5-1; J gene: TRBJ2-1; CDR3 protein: CASSLPLGLAQNNEQFF
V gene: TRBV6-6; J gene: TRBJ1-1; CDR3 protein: CASTMTGFTEAFF
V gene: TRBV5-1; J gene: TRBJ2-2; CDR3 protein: CASSSGTSGLGELFF